Below are 19 T cell receptor beta chains sequenced from a single sample in a study of blood T cell repertoires in COVID-19. TCRdb's copy holds only in-frame clones and misses some; the assay was immunoSEQ multiplex PCR. Counted here are 300,000 to 350,000 clones, around 85% occurring once; the ten biggest clones make up around 2.2%. The sequenced sample was PBMCs or T cells enriched from blood (not recorded which). The receptors originated from a man aged 25 to 45 who had recovered from COVID-19.

As concerns this clone: Other DNA sequences in this specimen translate into the identical CDR3. This chain connects TRBV5-1 to TRBJ2-7; 10 bases line up with TRBD1. The CDR3 is 15 amino acids. Germline V gene data show CDR1 as SGHRS and CDR2 as YFSETQ. With 1 base clipped from V and 5 bases from J, the junction kept 6 bases outside the gene matches. CDR3 nucleotide sequence: TGCGCCAGCAGCTTGACCGGGACAGGGGTCGACGAGCAGTACTTC. Translation gives CASSLTGTGVDEQYF.

This chain links TRBV30 with TRBJ1-1, with D possibly being TRBD1 (6 bases). V lost 4 bases to trimming and J lost 4 bases, with 10 bases between them. CDR3 length: 12 amino acids. Germline V gives CDR1 GTSNPN, CDR2 SVGIG (reference sequence). The CDR3 region has the DNA TGTGCCTGGATGGTAGGGGGCACTGAAGCTTTCTTT. Protein sequence: CAWMVGGTEAFF.

The chain joins TRBV19 to TRBJ1-5; TRBD1 might be the D (6 bases). CDR3 length: 15 residues. Germline V CDR1 and CDR2: LNHDA, SQIVND (reference sequence). Trimming pared 2 bases from V and 6 bases from J, leaving 14 bases between. Here the CDR3 DNA reads TGTGCCAGTAGTATATTGGCAGGGGCGGGTCAGCCCCAGCATTTT. Translated: CASSILAGAGQPQHF. Looking up the rest from reference TRBV19 and TRBJ1-5 gives the full variable domain: DGGITQSPKYLFRKEGQNVTLSCEQNLNHDAMYWYRQDPGQGLRLIYYSQIVNDFQKGDIAEGYSVSREKKESFPLTVTSAQKNPTAFYLCASSILAGAGQPQHFGDGTRLSIL.

The chain is built from TRBV18 and TRBJ1-1, with a possible D match to TRBD1 (5 bases). This CDR3 is 18 amino acids long. The V gene's germline CDR1 is KGHSH and CDR2 LQKENI. The V gene lost 6 bases and the J gene lost 0 bases, with 23 bases spanning the gap. The CDR3 bases are TGTGCCAGCTCCCCCCTTTTGCTGGGGGGAGACTTGAACACTGAAGCTTTCTTT. It specifies CASSPLLLGGDLNTEAFF.

This clone came up once. The rearrangement uses TRBV9 and TRBJ2-3, with 8 bases fitting TRBD1. CDR3 size: 18 residues. From germline, CDR1 is SGDLS and CDR2 YYNGEE. The V gene end was trimmed by 0 bases and the J gene end by 6 bases; junction bases not matched to a gene: 15. The CDR3: CASSVESVSRTGWDTQYF. The CDR3 DNA is TGTGCCAGCAGCGTAGAATCAGTTAGCAGGACAGGGTGGGATACGCAGTATTTT. Drawing the rest from reference TRBV9 and TRBJ2-3, the complete variable domain is DSGVTQTPKHLITATGQRVTLRCSPRSGDLSVYWYQQSLDQGLQFLIQYYNGEERAKGNILERFSAQQFPDLHSELNLSSLELGDSALYFCASSVESVSRTGWDTQYFGPGTRLTVL.

The chain combines TRBV4-1 with TRBJ1-2; D unclear. Looked up from germline, CDR1 is MGHRA and CDR2 is YSYEKL. The ends were cut back, 4 bases at V and 4 bases at J, with 13 bases in the middle. CDR3 length equals 14 residues. The CDR3 region is CASSLTRDFYGYTF. CDR3 nucleotides: TGCGCCAGCAGCCTCACCCGCGATTTCTATGGCTACACCTTC.

The chain carries TRBV25-1 and TRBJ1-2; D is ambiguous. The CDR3 is 15 residues long. V lost 3 bases and J 1 base, leaving 12 bases between the germline ends. Germline CDR1 and CDR2: MGHDK and SYGVNS. CDR3 nucleotide sequence: TGTGCCAGCAGTGAGACTTACACCTATAACTATGGCTACACCTTC. Amino acid sequence: CASSETYTYNYGYTF.

The chain is built from TRBV7-9 and TRBJ1-2; 9 nucleotides align to TRBD1. With 5 bases clipped from V and 3 bases from J, the junction kept 7 bases outside the gene matches. The CDR3 consists of 15 residues. The V gene's germline CDR1 is SEHNR and CDR2 FQNEAQ (reference sequence). The CDR3 bases are TGTGCCAGCAGCGATAGGGACAGGGCAGACTATGGCTACACCTTC. Translated, it gives CASSDRDRADYGYTF.

The gene calls are TRBV4-2 and TRBJ2-5, with TRBD2 as a possible D gene (6 bases). Trimming stripped 0 bases from V and 4 bases from J, with 21 bases between. Germline V lookup: CDR1 LGHNA, CDR2 YNFKEQ. This CDR3 is built from 18 residues. CDR3 DNA: TGTGCCAGCAGCCAAGACTTGAGCCTTCTAGCGACGGGAGAGACCCAGTACTTC. This translates into CASSQDLSLLATGETQYF.

The V and J genes are TRBV19 and TRBJ2-5; no clear D gene. CDR1 and CDR2 (germline): LNHDA, SQIVND (reference sequence). This CDR3 has 13 amino acids. V was trimmed by 7 bases and J by 0 bases, leaving 9 bases between them. Here the CDR3 DNA reads TGTGCCAGTAATCGGCGGAACCAAGAGACCCAGTACTTC. This sequence encodes CASNRRNQETQYF.

This chain connects TRBV21-1 to TRBJ2-1; the table gives TRBD2 as D, unverified against the DNA. TRBV21-1 is classified as a pseudogene. This CDR3 is built from 17 residues. In nucleotides, the CDR3 is TGTGCCAGCCGCGGGACTAGCGGCTTAACGGAGGACAATGAGCAGTTCTTC. Its translation: CASRGTSGLTEDNEQFF.

In this sample, this clone turned up a few times. This chain connects TRBV11-1 to TRBJ1-1; 9 positions match TRBD1. J lost 3 bases, V lost 6 bases, and 5 bases had no gene match. Germline lookup yields CDR1 SGHAT and CDR2 FQDESV (reference sequence). The CDR3 is 14 amino acids. The CDR3 protein is CASSLTGGDTEAFF. CDR3 coding DNA: TGTGCCAGCAGTCTGACAGGGGGGGACACTGAAGCTTTCTTT.

The CDR3 loop is CASSLNVPSSEQYF. The CDR3 DNA reads TGCGCCAGCAGCTTAAACGTTCCGAGCTCCGAACAGTACTTC. This chain links TRBV5-1 with TRBJ2-7; D call uncertain. Trimming took off 2 bases at V and 10 bases at J, with 19 bases between the two ends. The CDR3 runs to 14 residues. Germline CDR1 is SGHRS and CDR2 is YFSETQ.

V gene TRBV29-1 combines with J gene TRBJ2-3, with 12 bases fitting TRBD2. This CDR3 is 15 amino acids long. CDR1 is SQVTM and CDR2 is ANQGSEA in the germline V gene. V gave up 4 bases and J gave up 0 bases; unmatched junction bases: 2. The CDR3 nucleotides read TGCAGCGTTGTACTAGCGGGGGGTAGCACAGATACGCAGTATTTT. It yields the protein CSVVLAGGSTDTQYF.

The chain uses TRBV7-6 and TRBJ2-2; TRBD2 aligns across 13 bases. With 1 base clipped from V and 5 bases from J, the junction kept 1 base outside the gene matches. This CDR3 has 16 amino acids. Germline V lookup: CDR1 SGHVS, CDR2 FNYEAQ. The CDR3 protein is CASSLETSGGTGELFF. The DNA for the CDR3 is TGTGCCAGCAGCTTAGAGACTAGCGGGGGGACCGGGGAGCTGTTTTTT.

The chain combines TRBV18 with TRBJ2-2; 11 positions agree with TRBD1. This CDR3 has 16 residues. The trim removed 2 bases at V and 3 bases at J, leaving 2 bases unmatched. The germline V gene encodes CDR1 KGHSH and CDR2 LQKENI. CDR3 nucleotides: TGTGCCAGCTCACCAAGGACAGGGGGCGACACCGGGGAGCTGTTTTTT. Protein product: CASSPRTGGDTGELFF.

The chain combines TRBV24-1 with TRBJ2-1, with 11 bases that match TRBD1. The germline V gene has CDR1 KGHDR and CDR2 SFDVKD. CDR3 size: 15 residues. The junction had 4 bases not matched to a gene; V was cut back by 3 bases and J by 7 bases. For the CDR3, the DNA is TGTGCCACCAGTGATCTAGGACAGGGGGCAAATGAGCAGTTCTTC. It encodes CATSDLGQGANEQFF.

This clone was recorded only once. The rearrangement uses TRBV9 and TRBJ1-3; perhaps TRBD1 as D (6 bases). The V gene's germline CDR1 is SGDLS and CDR2 YYNGEE. The CDR3 has 13 amino acids. With 7 bases removed from V and 0 bases from J, the gap between germline ends came to 8 bases. Here the CDR3 reads CASGQNSGNTIYF. Here the CDR3 DNA reads TGTGCCAGCGGACAGAACTCTGGAAACACCATATATTTT.

The chain combines TRBV19 with TRBJ2-7; maybe TRBD1 (5 bases). Trimming shortened V by 3 bases and J by 3 bases, and 9 bases separated the two germline ends. Germline-derived CDR1 and CDR2 are LNHDA and SQIVND (reference sequence). The CDR3 runs to 13 residues. The DNA for the CDR3 is TGTGCCAGTAGTATGACAGCAAACTACGAGCAGTACTTC. Translation: CASSMTANYEQYF.